This T cell receptor beta chain is drawn from a study of T cells after yellow fever vaccination. Study findings and constraints: The secondary T-cell response peaked on day 5, not day 15, but was weaker. Abundant clonotypes from the bulk population could contaminate FACS-sorted repertoires. After the booster, roughly 96% of CD4 and 75% to 90% of CD8 primary-response clones were re-detected.

MiXCR was run by TCRdb on the 5' RACE reads, yielding one entry per CDR3 protein. This sample has fewer than 450,000 distinct CDR3 sequences; around a tenth occur once, and the top ten carry roughly 18%. Germline CDR1 LGHNA, CDR2 YSLEER. This CDR3 contains 18 residues. J lost 3 bases, V lost 1 base, and 8 bases had no gene match. With regard to this clonotype: Its antigen is not known.

The source of this sequence is a young man who received the YFV17D yellow fever vaccine. Sequencing was performed on PBMCs, taken on the day of the first yellow fever vaccination. The genes are TRBV4-3 and TRBJ2-1; 11 nucleotides align to TRBD2. In DNA, the CDR3 is TGCGCCAGCAGCCAAGCCGTCCCTAGCGGGGGGAGCTACAATGAGCAGTTCTTC. It yields the protein CASSQAVPSGGSYNEQFF.